The T cell receptor beta chain under discussion was sequenced for a study of cytomegalovirus exposure and HLA in healthy donors. Across the study: As released early, the data held about 85 million unique TCRs from HLA-typed donors.

The PCR ran on 60 Vbeta and 13 Jbeta primers. Libraries were prepared by immunoSEQ multiplex PCR; TCRdb keeps only in-frame clonotypes and omits some of them. The repertoire has about 160,000 clones, over 75% of them found once; the top ten carry around 1.5%. A word on this clone: Its cognate antigen is unknown.

Points from the study as a whole: Presence/absence analyses rested on an assumption that sequencing depth was roughly uniform across donors. The productive fraction for most TCR beta V segments was about 87% or about 30% in an earlier analysis.

Donors counted as nominally healthy when sampled, yet unrecorded immune exposures were likely. Germline values: CDR1 SNHLY, CDR2 FYNNEI. Trimming took 7 bases from V and 2 from J; bases not matched to a gene: 9. The CDR3 is made up of 15 amino acids. This TCR came from a woman aged 25 to 39 in good health and CMV-seronegative. Sequences were obtained from PBMCs. V and J are TRBV2 and TRBJ2-7, with 9 positions matching TRBD1. CDR3 in amino acids: CASTGWDRATYEQYF. As DNA, the CDR3 is TGTGCCAGCACGGGGTGGGACAGGGCGACCTACGAGCAGTACTTC.